This T cell receptor (beta chain) came from a study of blood T cells in healthy people across ages (dated by TCRdb to between 2014 and 2017). At the level of the whole study: Template switching captured roughly one uniquely barcoded TCR beta cDNA molecule per two T cells in model experiments. To avoid experimental bias, donors of different ages were randomly spread across the sequencing lanes. To track age-related changes in TCR beta repertoire diversity, the study relied on deep sequencing normalized with unique cDNA molecular identifiers. Using the same blood draw, the study looked at two additional independent replicas of 1 million unique cDNA reads for two donors, one aged 18 to 30 and the other aged 80 or older. Four age groups were formed from the donors: young (average approximately 15 years), middle-aged (around 37), aged (roughly 56) and long-lived (around 82).

The donors were about 40 Caucasian individuals from Russia, aged roughly 6 to 90 years, who were systemically healthy. Each donor gave ten milliliters of peripheral blood, collected into EDTA-treated Vacutainer tubes. Ficoll-Paque density-gradient centrifugation was used to isolate PBMCs, with at least 6.5 million per sample. Trizol reagent was used to extract total RNA from PBMCs, with at least 5 micrograms per sample. For every donor, flow cytometry on a PBMC aliquot measured the percentage of naive CD45RAhigh/CD27high T cells. The research as a whole found: The long-lived group showed more naive CD4+ T cells, fewer expanded clones and increased TCR diversity than the aged group, suggesting age selection. Because profiling used bulk unsorted PBMCs, naive and antigen-experienced compartments could not be compared conclusively. As age increased, observed TCR beta diversity per million T cells dropped in a roughly linear way, and a significant reduction was already evident by age 40. Because donor CMV infection status was unknown, age-related changes in expanded clonotypes were potentially confounded. There was a strong correlation between observed TCR beta diversity and the percentage of naive T cells measured by flow cytometry. Estimates of total diversity from one million sequenced T cells were regarded as lower bounds and underestimates.

CDR1 and CDR2 (SGHTA, FQGNSA) derive from the germline V gene. The CDR3 has 16 amino acids, counting the end cysteine and phenylalanine. The kept DNA is CDR3 alone, 48 bases in frame from the first base. Clipping removes 4 bases from V and 7 bases from J, with 12 as the unmatched junction base count. With regard to this clonotype: The antigen this receptor binds is unknown. Base qualities are not recorded, but no much larger clone differs from it by a single base.

Libraries were prepared through 5' RACE. The reads were generated on an Illumina HiSeq 2500. A second about 7 to 11 cycle PCR used a sample-barcoded 5' primer and a J-beta primer mix. A unique molecular identifier was introduced onto each TCR beta cDNA molecule by a template-switch 5' adaptor carrying 12 random nucleotides. At least 3 million CDR3-containing paired-end reads were obtained from each sample. The Mint cDNA synthesis kit, primed by a TRBC-specific oligonucleotide, was used to synthesize first-strand cDNA from all RNA. All cDNA was treated with uracil-DNA glycosylase and then went through a first 18-cycle PCR with the universal primers M1SS and BC2_uni_R. Processing in the source paper ran as follows. Each sample was normalized by randomly selecting 1 million high-quality reads, each carrying a distinct molecular identifier. Reads with shared molecular identifiers were discarded instead of being binned into consensus sequences. CDR3 identification, clonotype clustering and error correction used MiTCR with a Q25 quality threshold and the strictest error-elimination algorithm. A nonparametric unseen species model using Euler transformation provided a lower-bound estimate of total TCR beta diversity. TCRdb reprocessing: public reads trimmed at Q25 with fastp, clones called with MiXCR, in-frame beta chains kept. Rows with one shared CDR3 protein collapse into an entry with the most common genes and DNA. The V and J calls follow TCRdb's processing rather than the paper's. The sample table records approximately 600,000 distinct CDR3 sequences; 58% of these occur just once. The ten largest clones add up to 30% to 45% of the sample.

What was sequenced was blood. This chain is built from TRBV7-2 and TRBJ2-5; TRBD1 aligns with 10 central bases. The origin of this receptor is a man between 60 and 75 years old in good health. The DNA reads TGTGCCAGCAGCTCCTCCGGGACAGGGGCCTCAGGGACCCAGTACTTC. It encodes CASSSSGTGASGTQYF.